The 26 T cell receptor beta chains given below trace back to one sample, sequenced in a study of T cells after yellow fever vaccination. TCRdb independently ran MiXCR on the 5' RACE reads; one entry per CDR3 protein. The table records 400,000 or so distinct CDR3 sequences, under 20% of them present only once. The source material was PBMCs, sampled before the yellow fever booster vaccination. The receptors come from a man between 18 and 29 years old who received the YFV17D yellow fever vaccine.

This clonotype was recorded a few times. DNA for the CDR3: TGCAGTGCTCCCGTCCTATCCGGCGCAGATACGCAGTATTTT. This sequence encodes CSAPVLSGADTQYF. The genes are TRBV20-1 and TRBJ2-3; D gene uncertain. V lost 5 bases and J lost 4, with 16 bases in between. This CDR3 contains 14 residues. Germline-derived CDR1 and CDR2 are DFQATT and SNEGSKA (reference sequence).

This clonotype came up a few times. The chain combines TRBV5-1 with TRBJ1-2, with TRBD1 matching 9 bases. CDR1 and CDR2 from the germline V gene are SGHRS and YFSETQ. The V and J ends lost 4 bases and 0 bases, in that order; junction bases with no gene match: 4. The CDR3 runs to 15 residues. The CDR3 coding sequence is TGCGCCAGCAGCAAGGACAGGGGAGCTAACTATGGCTACACCTTC. This codes for CASSKDRGANYGYTF.

This clonotype came up a few times. This sequence joins TRBV4-1 and TRBJ2-3; D uncertain. CDR1 and CDR2 (germline): MGHRA, YSYEKL. Trimming stripped 0 bases from V and 1 base from J, with 23 bases between. The CDR3 contains 20 residues. CDR3 nucleotides: TGCGCCAGCAGCCAAGATCCCGCTAGTGGCGGTGGGTATGGCACAGATACGCAGTATTTT. Amino acid sequence: CASSQDPASGGGYGTDTQYF.

This sequence joins TRBV15 and TRBJ1-5; no reliable D call. The CDR3 spans 13 residues. V lost 0 bases and J lost 7, with 7 bases in between. Germline V gives CDR1 LNHNV, CDR2 YYDKDF (reference sequence). Written as DNA, the CDR3 is TGTGCCACCAGCAGAGAAGAGGAACAGCCCCAGCATTTT. Protein product: CATSREEEQPQHF.

The rearrangement links TRBV6-5 to TRBJ2-1; TRBD1 aligns across 8 bases. The germline CDR1 and CDR2 sequences are MNHEY and SVGAGI. V lost 5 bases to trimming and J lost 15 bases; unmatched junction nucleotides: 12. This CDR3 region has 13 residues. CDR3 amino acids: CASSRDDRGGLFF. The CDR3 DNA is TGTGCCAGCAGTAGGGACGACAGGGGAGGCCTGTTCTTC.

This rearrangement joins TRBV20-1 to TRBJ2-5; 7 bases agree with TRBD1. J was trimmed by 2 bases and V by 0 bases; bases with no gene match: 9. Germline V gene lookup returns CDR1 DFQATT and CDR2 SNEGSKA (reference sequence). The CDR3 runs 16 residues. Here the CDR3 reads CSARDRRQGSQETQYF. In DNA form, the CDR3 reads TGCAGTGCTAGAGACCGAAGACAGGGCTCGCAAGAGACCCAGTACTTC.

The genes are TRBV12-3 or TRBV12-4 and TRBJ2-5; possibly TRBD1 for D (6 bases). V was trimmed by 2 bases and J by 5 bases, leaving 9 bases between them. The CDR3 totals 13 residues. In nucleotides, the CDR3 is TGTGCCAGCAGTTTATGGGGGCGGGAGACCCAGTACTTC. Translated, it gives CASSLWGRETQYF.

About this clonotype itself: One end of the junction fails to match germline, which may point to a read error. The V and J genes are TRBV30 and TRBJ2-2, with D perhaps TRBD2 (5 bases). The V gene's germline CDR1 is GTSNPN and CDR2 SVGIG (reference sequence). The CDR3 has 14 residues. In nucleotides, the CDR3 is TGTGCCGGGAGCCCCCCGACCGACACCGGGGAGCCGTTTTTT. Its protein product is CAGSPPTDTGEPFF.

The chain has TRBV5-5 and TRBJ2-5; TRBD1 or TRBD2 may be the D gene (5 bases each). CDR1 and CDR2 (germline): SGHKS, YYEKEE (reference sequence). The V end lost 5 bases, the J end lost 5 bases, and 13 bases lay between the germline ends. The CDR3 consists of 13 residues. CDR3 DNA: TGTGCCAGCAGATCTCGGGGCGGCGAGACCCAGTACTTC. This sequence encodes CASRSRGGETQYF.

This rearrangement joins TRBV4-3 to TRBJ1-2; 8 nucleotides match TRBD1. The trim removed 0 bases at V and 6 bases at J, leaving 12 bases unmatched. This CDR3 is 17 amino acids long. Per germline, CDR1 LGHNA and CDR2 YSLEER. CDR3 loop: CASSQDKDVTGENGYTF. CDR3 DNA: TGCGCCAGCAGCCAAGATAAAGACGTGACAGGGGAGAATGGCTACACCTTC.

The sample holds a few counts of this clonotype. The chain is built from TRBV5-1 and TRBJ1-2, with 11 bases identical to TRBD1. CDR1 is SGHRS, CDR2 YFSETQ, per germline. V trimming: 0 bases; J trimming: 7 bases; junction bases outside the gene matches: 5. The CDR3 has 15 amino acids. CDR3 region: CASSLAGQGALGYTF. The CDR3 bases are TGCGCCAGCAGCTTGGCCGGACAGGGGGCGCTTGGCTACACCTTC.

The CDR3 loop is CATSRDLGGSETQYF. The CDR3 nucleotides are TGTGCCACCAGCAGAGATTTAGGGGGCTCAGAGACCCAGTACTTC. The rearrangement links TRBV15 to TRBJ2-5; 7 bases line up with TRBD1. The CDR3 sequence is 15 residues long. Germline V gene sequence: CDR1 LNHNV, CDR2 YYDKDF (reference sequence). Trimming took 0 bases from V and 4 from J; bases not matched to a gene: 5.

The rearrangement links TRBV12-3 or TRBV12-4 to TRBJ1-1, with 8 bases lining up with TRBD1. V lost 6 bases, J lost 1 base, and 4 bases stayed unmatched. The CDR3 consists of 14 residues. The CDR3 DNA follows: TGTGCCAGCAGGCAGGGACAGGAGAACACTGAAGCTTTCTTT. Translated: CASRQGQENTEAFF.

This chain joins TRBV4-1 and TRBJ1-1; a weak D match, TRBD1 (5 bases). Trimming removed 1 base at V and 4 bases at J, with 13 bases between. The germline V gene has CDR1 MGHRA and CDR2 YSYEKL. This CDR3 spans 15 amino acids. CDR3 protein: CASSQGREGLTEAFF. CDR3 nucleotide sequence: TGCGCCAGCAGCCAAGGTCGAGAGGGACTCACTGAAGCTTTCTTT.

The rearrangement links TRBV19 to TRBJ1-1; TRBD1 is a possible D gene (6 bases). The length of the CDR3 is 12 residues. Trimming removed 9 bases from V and 7 bases from J, with 15 bases in between. In germline, CDR1 is LNHDA, CDR2 SQIVND (reference sequence). CDR3 nucleotides: TGTGCCAGCCCCTCCGGCAGGGGTGAAGCTTTCTTT. Residues: CASPSGRGEAFF.

This clonotype was seen a handful of times. The gene calls are TRBV24-1 and TRBJ2-3, with TRBD2 identical over 14 bases. The CDR3 has 16 amino acids. Trimming took 4 bases from V and 5 from J; bases not matched to a gene: 4. CDR1 is KGHDR, CDR2 SFDVKD, per germline. CDR3 loop: CATSDPGLAGGDTQYF. DNA for the CDR3: TGTGCCACCAGTGACCCCGGACTAGCGGGGGGAGATACGCAGTATTTT.

This clonotype occurred a few times. This chain links TRBV4-1 with TRBJ1-5, with 9 bases lining up with TRBD1. CDR3 length equals 15 residues. V was clipped by 1 base and J by 6 bases; unmatched bases: 4. From germline, CDR1 is MGHRA and CDR2 YSYEKL. CDR3: CASSQATGGGQPQHF. The CDR3 DNA is TGCGCCAGCAGCCAAGCCACAGGGGGCGGTCAGCCCCAGCATTTT.

This clonotype was seen at least ten times. V and J are TRBV6-6 and TRBJ2-6; D could derive from TRBD1 or TRBD2 (5 bases each). This CDR3 has 13 amino acids. CDR1 and CDR2 from the germline V gene are MNHNY and SVGAGI (reference sequence). Deletions cut 6 bases from V and 2 bases from J, with 5 bases between. CDR3 in DNA: TGTGCCAGCAGGGGGGCTGGGGCCAACGTCCTGACTTTC. This encodes CASRGAGANVLTF.

This chain joins TRBV7-2 and TRBJ1-1; D gene unclear. This CDR3 comprises 13 residues. The germline CDR1 and CDR2 sequences are SGHTA and FQGNSA. V shed 1 base and J shed 7 bases, with 10 bases lying between them. The CDR3 loop reads CASSLVWEGEAFF. The DNA for the CDR3 is TGTGCCAGCAGCTTAGTATGGGAGGGTGAAGCTTTCTTT.

This clonotype showed up just once. The CDR3 reads CATSPRTGGRKETQYF. The CDR3 DNA sequence: TGTGCCACCAGCCCGCGGACAGGGGGAAGGAAAGAGACCCAGTACTTC. The chain couples TRBV15 to TRBJ2-5; 10 nucleotides align to TRBD1. CDR1 and CDR2 (germline): LNHNV, YYDKDF (reference sequence). With V trimmed by 5 bases and J by 3 bases, 9 bases remained unmatched. The CDR3 is made up of 16 amino acids.

Many counts were recorded for this clonotype. V gene TRBV2 combines with J gene TRBJ2-7; 8 positions agree with TRBD1. Germline lookup yields CDR1 SNHLY and CDR2 FYNNEI. This CDR3 region has 13 residues. J lost 5 bases, V lost 5 bases, and 5 bases had no gene match. CDR3 sequence reads: CASSRQGIDEQYV. For the CDR3, the DNA is TGTGCCAGCAGTAGACAGGGGATCGACGAGCAGTACGTC.

This clonotype has just a few counts. The rearrangement uses TRBV6-5 and TRBJ2-7; the D is unclear. The CDR3 sequence is 11 residues long. The V gene lost 7 bases and the J gene lost 7 bases, with 11 bases spanning the gap. From germline, CDR1 is MNHEY and CDR2 SVGAGI. The CDR3 nucleotides read TGTGCCAGCACTAACGGGCGGGAGCAGTACTTC. It codes for CASTNGREQYF.

The rearrangement joins TRBV12-3 or TRBV12-4 to TRBJ2-5, with 9 positions matching TRBD1. The J segment lost 5 bases and the V segment lost 4 bases, leaving 5 bases of the junction unmatched. CDR3 length: 14 amino acids. The DNA of the CDR3 is TGTGCCAGCAGTTGGACAGGGGCTCGGGAGACCCAGTACTTC. Translated: CASSWTGARETQYF.

This clonotype came up a few times. The chain is built from TRBV10-3 and TRBJ2-3, with D possibly being TRBD2 (5 bases). The CDR3 has 14 amino acids. CDR1 and CDR2 (germline): ENHRY, SYGVKD. V gave up 4 bases and J gave up 0 bases, with 8 bases separating them. CDR3 sequence: CAISGSGSTDTQYF. The DNA of the CDR3 is TGTGCCATCAGTGGAAGCGGTAGCACAGATACGCAGTATTTT.

This clonotype was recorded at least ten times. V gene TRBV5-1 combines with J gene TRBJ1-3, with D uncertain. This CDR3 is 15 amino acids long. V lost 4 bases to trimming and J lost 0 bases, with 11 bases between them. Germline V CDR1 and CDR2: SGHRS, YFSETQ. CDR3 bases: TGCGCCAGCAGCATCGGACGGATCTCTGGAAACACCATATATTTT. Translating it yields CASSIGRISGNTIYF.

The CDR3 loop reads CASSRDRGQGYTF. The DNA of the CDR3 is TGTGCCAGCAGTAGGGACAGGGGGCAAGGCTACACCTTC. The V gene is TRBV2, the J gene TRBJ1-2; 12 positions agree with TRBD1. There are 13 residues in the CDR3. The germline gives CDR1 SNHLY, CDR2 FYNNEI. V shed 5 bases, J shed 8 bases, and the junction held 3 bases outside the gene matches.